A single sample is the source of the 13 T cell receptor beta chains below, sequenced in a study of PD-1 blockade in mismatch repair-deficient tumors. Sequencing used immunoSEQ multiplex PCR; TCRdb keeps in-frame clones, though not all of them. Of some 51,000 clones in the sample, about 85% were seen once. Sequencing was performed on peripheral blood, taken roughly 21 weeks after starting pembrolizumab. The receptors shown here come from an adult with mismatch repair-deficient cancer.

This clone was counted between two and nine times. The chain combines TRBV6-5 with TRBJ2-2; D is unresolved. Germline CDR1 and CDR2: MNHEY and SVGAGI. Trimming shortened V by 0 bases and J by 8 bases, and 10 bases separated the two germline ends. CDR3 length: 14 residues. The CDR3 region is CASSYSIGGGELFF. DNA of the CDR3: TGTGCCAGCAGTTACTCGATCGGCGGTGGGGAGCTGTTTTTT.

The CDR3 here is CASSYSRQTDTQYF. The CDR3 coding sequence is TGTGCCAGCAGTTACTCGAGGCAAACAGATACGCAGTATTTT. The V and J genes are TRBV6-6 and TRBJ2-3; D is unresolved. Germline loops: CDR1 MNHNY, CDR2 SVGAGI (reference sequence). The ends were cut back, 0 bases at V and 3 bases at J, with 7 bases in the middle. CDR3 length equals 14 residues.

CDR3 in amino acids: CASSLTSGTYEQYF. DNA for the CDR3: TGCGCCAGCAGCTTGACTAGCGGTACCTACGAGCAGTACTTC. This chain connects TRBV5-1 to TRBJ2-7, with TRBD2 identical over 8 bases. Germline V lookup: CDR1 SGHRS, CDR2 YFSETQ. Trimming at V came to 1 base and at J to 2 bases, leaving 2 bases not matched to a gene. The CDR3 contains 14 residues.

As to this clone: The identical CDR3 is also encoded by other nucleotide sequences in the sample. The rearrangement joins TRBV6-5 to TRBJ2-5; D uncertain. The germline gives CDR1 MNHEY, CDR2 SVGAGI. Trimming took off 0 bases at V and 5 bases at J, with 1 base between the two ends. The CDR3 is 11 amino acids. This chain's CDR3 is CASSYSETQYF. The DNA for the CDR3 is TGTGCCAGCAGTTACTCGGAGACCCAGTACTTC.

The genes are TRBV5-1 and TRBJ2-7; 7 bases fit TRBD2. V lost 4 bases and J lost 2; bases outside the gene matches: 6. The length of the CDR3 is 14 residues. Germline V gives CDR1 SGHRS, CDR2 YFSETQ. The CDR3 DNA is TGCGCCAGCAGCCCTCTGGCGGGGGCCTACGAGCAGTACTTC. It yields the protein CASSPLAGAYEQYF.

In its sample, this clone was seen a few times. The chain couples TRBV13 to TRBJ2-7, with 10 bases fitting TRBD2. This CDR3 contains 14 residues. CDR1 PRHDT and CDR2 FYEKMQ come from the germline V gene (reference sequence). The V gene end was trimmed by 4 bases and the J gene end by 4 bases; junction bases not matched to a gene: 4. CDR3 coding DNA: TGTGCCAGCAGCTCTAGCGGGAGTACTTACGAGCAGTACTTC. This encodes CASSSSGSTYEQYF.

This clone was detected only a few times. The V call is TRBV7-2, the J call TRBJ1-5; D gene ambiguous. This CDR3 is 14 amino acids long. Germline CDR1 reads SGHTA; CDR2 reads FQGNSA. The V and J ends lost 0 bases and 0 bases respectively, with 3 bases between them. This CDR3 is CASSLAVSNQPQHF. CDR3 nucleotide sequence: TGTGCCAGCAGCTTAGCCGTTAGCAATCAGCCCCAGCATTTT.

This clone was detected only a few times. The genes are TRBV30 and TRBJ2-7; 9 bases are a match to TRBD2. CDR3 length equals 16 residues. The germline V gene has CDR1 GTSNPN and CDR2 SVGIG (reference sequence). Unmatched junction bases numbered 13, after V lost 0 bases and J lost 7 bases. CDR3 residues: CAWSVTSLRREGEQYF. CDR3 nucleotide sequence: TGTGCCTGGAGTGTAACTTCCCTTAGGCGGGAGGGTGAGCAGTACTTC.

DNA for the CDR3: TGTGCCAGTACCCGGACAGGGTTAGGAAACACCATATATTTT. It specifies CASTRTGLGNTIYF. The V call is TRBV19, the J call TRBJ1-3; TRBD1 agrees at 8 bases. V gave up 7 bases and J gave up 4 bases; unmatched junction bases: 6. The CDR3 contains 14 residues. The germline V gene encodes CDR1 LNHDA and CDR2 SQIVND (reference sequence).

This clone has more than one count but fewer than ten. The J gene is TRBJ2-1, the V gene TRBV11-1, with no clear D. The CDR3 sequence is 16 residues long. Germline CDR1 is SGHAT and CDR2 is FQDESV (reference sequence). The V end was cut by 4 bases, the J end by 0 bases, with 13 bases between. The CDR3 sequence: CASSSRPDSSYNEQFF. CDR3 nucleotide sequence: TGTGCCAGCAGCTCTAGACCGGATAGCTCCTACAATGAGCAGTTCTTC.

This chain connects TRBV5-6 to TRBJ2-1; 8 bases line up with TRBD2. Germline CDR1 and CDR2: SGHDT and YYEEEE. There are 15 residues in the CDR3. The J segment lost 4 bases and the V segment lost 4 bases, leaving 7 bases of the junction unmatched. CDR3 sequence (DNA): TGTGCCAGCAGCCTCCCCGGGACTAGTTACAATGAGCAGTTCTTC. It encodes CASSLPGTSYNEQFF.

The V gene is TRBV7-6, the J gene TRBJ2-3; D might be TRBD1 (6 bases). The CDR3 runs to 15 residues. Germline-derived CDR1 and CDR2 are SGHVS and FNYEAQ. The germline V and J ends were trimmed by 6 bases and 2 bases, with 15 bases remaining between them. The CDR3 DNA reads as TGTGCCAGCAGACCAGGGGTGGGGTACACAGATACGCAGTATTTT. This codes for CASRPGVGYTDTQYF.

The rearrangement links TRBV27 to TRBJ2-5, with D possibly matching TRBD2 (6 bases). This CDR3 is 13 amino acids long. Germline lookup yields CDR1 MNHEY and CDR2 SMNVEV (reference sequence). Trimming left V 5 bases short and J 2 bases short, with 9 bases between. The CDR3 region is CASSGGGQETQYF. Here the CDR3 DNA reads TGTGCCAGCAGTGGGGGAGGACAAGAGACCCAGTACTTC.